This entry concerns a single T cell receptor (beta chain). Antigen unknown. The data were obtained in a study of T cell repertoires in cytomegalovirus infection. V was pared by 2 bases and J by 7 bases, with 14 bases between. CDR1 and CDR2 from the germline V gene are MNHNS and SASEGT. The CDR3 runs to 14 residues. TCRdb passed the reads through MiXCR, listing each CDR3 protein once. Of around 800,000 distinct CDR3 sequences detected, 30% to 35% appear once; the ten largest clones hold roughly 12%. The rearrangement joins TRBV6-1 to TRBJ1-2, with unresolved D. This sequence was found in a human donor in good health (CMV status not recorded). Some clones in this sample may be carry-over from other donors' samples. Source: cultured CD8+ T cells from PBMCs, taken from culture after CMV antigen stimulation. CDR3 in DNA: TGTGCCAGCAGTGAAATCACAGACTTTCTTGGCTACACCTTC. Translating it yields CASSEITDFLGYTF.